Here is one T cell receptor (beta chain) with its context. The data derive from a study of shared clonotypes between healthy human individuals. Study summary: A couple of women and a few men aged 18 to 49 made up the donors.

The protocol was immunoSEQ multiplex PCR, while the TCRdb copy is restricted to in-frame clones and leaves out a portion. The sample yields about 690,000 clones, around 90% seen once. Sample: memory CD8+ T cells from PBMCs. Documented subset: CD45RO+ cells pooled with CCR7-negative TemRA cells. The TCR sequence derives from a man younger than 30 in good health. Some clones in this sample may be carry-over from other donors' samples.

CDR3: CASSESKWDRDYEQYF. CDR3 bases: TGTGCCAGCAGTGAAAGCAAGTGGGACAGGGACTACGAGCAGTACTTC. The J gene is TRBJ2-7, the V gene TRBV6-1, with TRBD1 matching 9 bases. V shed 2 bases and J 3 bases; nucleotides not matched to a gene: 8. CDR1 and CDR2 (germline): MNHNS, SASEGT. The CDR3 extends over 16 amino acids.